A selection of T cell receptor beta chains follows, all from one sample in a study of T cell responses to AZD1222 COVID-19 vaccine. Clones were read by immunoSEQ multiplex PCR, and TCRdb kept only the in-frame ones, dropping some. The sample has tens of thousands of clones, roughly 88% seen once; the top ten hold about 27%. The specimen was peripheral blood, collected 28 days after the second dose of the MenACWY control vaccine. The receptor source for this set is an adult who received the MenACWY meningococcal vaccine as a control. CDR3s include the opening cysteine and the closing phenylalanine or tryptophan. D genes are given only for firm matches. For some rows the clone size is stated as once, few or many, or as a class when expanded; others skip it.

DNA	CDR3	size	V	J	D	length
TGTGCCACCAGTGATTTGCATGGACAGAAAGAAGCGGGTCCAAGCAATGAGCAGTTCTTC	CATSDLHGQKEAGPSNEQFF	NA	TRBV24-1	TRBJ2-1	NA	20
TGTGCCACCAGCAGAGACAGCGGGTGGGAGGACTACGAGCAGTACTTC	CATSRDSGWEDYEQYF	NA	TRBV15	TRBJ2-7	NA	16
TGTGCCAGCAGCCCACGCCCCAATAGCGGGAGGTCCTACAATGAGCAGTTCTTC	CASSPRPNSGRSYNEQFF	NA	TRBV3-1/TRBV3-2	TRBJ2-1	TRBD2	18
TGTGCCAGCGGAGCGAATGAAAAACTGTTTTTT	CASGANEKLFF	NA	TRBV5-4	TRBJ1-4	NA	11
TGTGCCAGCTCACCAGATGGACAGGGGTCGAACACTGAAGCTTTCTTT	CASSPDGQGSNTEAFF	NA	TRBV18	TRBJ1-1	TRBD1	16
TGTGCCAGCAGCCCTGTGGGGGCAGTTGGACAGTACTTC	CASSPVGAVGQYF	NA	TRBV7-9	TRBJ2-7	NA	13
TGCGCCAGCAGCCAAGATATGGGTACCACAGATACGCAGTATTTT	CASSQDMGTTDTQYF	NA	TRBV4-1	TRBJ2-3	NA	15
TGTGCCAGCAGCTTAGCGGCCCCAGGCAGGGGGCGCGGTCAGCCCCAGCATTTT	CASSLAAPGRGRGQPQHF	NA	TRBV7-9	TRBJ1-5	TRBD1	18
TGTGCCAGCAGCTTGGGACAGAGCTATGGCTACACCTTC	CASSLGQSYGYTF	NA	TRBV14	TRBJ1-2	TRBD1	13
TGTGCCAGCAGTGAGGGGGTGGGGACCGGGGAGCTGTTTTTT	CASSEGVGTGELFF	NA	TRBV25-1	TRBJ2-2	NA	14
TGTGCCAGCAGCCAAGTCAGGTCTAGCCGGGATACGCAGTATTTT	CASSQVRSSRDTQYF	once	TRBV3-1/TRBV3-2	TRBJ2-3	NA	15
TGTGCCAGCTCACTGGCCCGGGGACCCCGGGACAGGGGCTACGAGCAGTACTTC	CASSLARGPRDRGYEQYF	NA	TRBV18	TRBJ2-7	TRBD1	18
TGCGCCAGCAGCCAAGATGGATCCGGGGAAACTAATGAAAAACTGTTTTTT	CASSQDGSGETNEKLFF	NA	TRBV4-1	TRBJ1-4	NA	17
TGTGCCAGCAGCTTGGCCGTCAGAACAAACTATGGCTACACCTTC	CASSLAVRTNYGYTF	NA	TRBV5-6	TRBJ1-2	NA	15
TGCGCCAGCAGCCGCGGACTAGCGGGAGAAGAGACCCAGTACTTC	CASSRGLAGEETQYF	once	TRBV4-1	TRBJ2-5	TRBD2	15
TGCAGTGCTTCCCCGGACTACGAGCAGTACTTC	CSASPDYEQYF	once	TRBV20-1	TRBJ2-7	NA	11
TGTGCCTGGAGTCATGGGGGAAACACAGATACGCAGTATTTT	CAWSHGGNTDTQYF	NA	TRBV30	TRBJ2-3	NA	14
TGTGCCAGCAGCCAAGATCGAGCGGACTCCTACAATGAGCAGTTCTTC	CASSQDRADSYNEQFF	NA	TRBV4-2	TRBJ2-1	NA	16
TGTGCCAGCAGCCAAGATCGGACCGTCGTTAATTCACCCCTCCACTTT	CASSQDRTVVNSPLHF	NA	TRBV3-1/TRBV3-2	TRBJ1-6	NA	16
TGCGCCAGCACCCCTGGCCCCGGGCCATTGCCCTACGAGCAGTACTTC	CASTPGPGPLPYEQYF	NA	TRBV5-1	TRBJ2-7	NA	16
TGCGCCAGCAGCTTGGCCGGGACAGGGGGCTACAATGAGCAGTTCTTC	CASSLAGTGGYNEQFF	NA	TRBV5-1	TRBJ2-1	TRBD1	16
TGCGCCAGCAGTGAAGGACTAGGGTTTACAGATACGCAGTATTTT	CASSEGLGFTDTQYF	NA	TRBV10-1	TRBJ2-3	TRBD2	15
TGTGCCATCAGTGAGTCGACCCCCGAAGCTTTCTTT	CAISESTPEAFF	NA	TRBV10-3	TRBJ1-1	NA	12
TGCGCCAGCAGTGAGGGGCTGTCTTACGAGCAGTACTTC	CASSEGLSYEQYF	NA	TRBV10-2	TRBJ2-7	NA	13
TGTGCCAGTAGTATACAGGGTTTGAGCTCCTACAATGAGCAGTTCTTC	CASSIQGLSSYNEQFF	NA	TRBV19	TRBJ2-1	NA	16
TGTGCCTGGAGTGTACCGGGTGCTGAAGCTTTCTTT	CAWSVPGAEAFF	NA	TRBV30	TRBJ1-1	NA	12
TGCGCCAGCAGCTTGGCTTCGGGAGGCCTTGGGGTGGAGCAGTACTTC	CASSLASGGLGVEQYF	NA	TRBV5-1	TRBJ2-7	TRBD2	16
TGCGCCAGCAGCTTAAAGGGTCTGAACACTGAAGCTTTCTTT	CASSLKGLNTEAFF	NA	TRBV5-1	TRBJ1-1	NA	14
TGTGCCAGCAGTTTATCCCCTCGGTCGACAGGGAGATACGAGCAGTACTTC	CASSLSPRSTGRYEQYF	NA	TRBV27	TRBJ2-7	TRBD1	17
TGTGCCAGCCGAGGACAGTCCTACGAGCAGTACTTC	CASRGQSYEQYF	NA	TRBV28	TRBJ2-7	NA	12
TGCAGTGCAGGACCGTCTTACGAGCAGTACTTC	CSAGPSYEQYF	NA	TRBV20-1	TRBJ2-7	NA	11
TGCGCCAGCAGCTCCGCAATGACTAACTATGGCTACACCTTC	CASSSAMTNYGYTF	NA	TRBV5-1	TRBJ1-2	NA	14
TGTGCCACCAGCAGAGAGGGGCGGTCTAATGAAAAACTGTTTTTT	CATSREGRSNEKLFF	NA	TRBV15	TRBJ1-4	NA	15
TGTGCCAGCAGTTCCAGCGCGGCAGATACGCAGTATTTT	CASSSSAADTQYF	NA	TRBV6-4	TRBJ2-3	NA	13
TGTGCCAGCAGCTTGGTTGGGGGTAGCAATCAGCCCCAGCATTTT	CASSLVGGSNQPQHF	NA	TRBV5-6	TRBJ1-5	NA	15
TGTGCCAGCAGTCACACCCTCACCCCCTCCGGGGAGCTGTTTTTT	CASSHTLTPSGELFF	NA	TRBV6-5	TRBJ2-2	NA	15
TGTGCCAGCAGCCCTTGGGGCAGGGGGCAAGGTTCACCCCTCCACTTT	CASSPWGRGQGSPLHF	NA	TRBV28	TRBJ1-6	TRBD1	16
TGTGCCAGCAGTTCCCATGGTGGCCCGAACACTGAAGCTTTCTTT	CASSSHGGPNTEAFF	NA	TRBV27	TRBJ1-1	NA	15
TGCGCCAGCAGTTTTGGGGGGGACACTGAAGCTTTCTTT	CASSFGGDTEAFF	NA	TRBV5-1	TRBJ1-1	NA	13
TGTGCCAGTAACGACAGAAACACCGGGGAGCTGTTTTTT	CASNDRNTGELFF	NA	TRBV19	TRBJ2-2	NA	13
TGTGCCACCGGGCAGGGCACAGATACGCAGTATTTT	CATGQGTDTQYF	NA	TRBV15	TRBJ2-3	NA	12
TGCGCCAGCGCGGGGGACACCGGGGAGCTGTTTTTT	CASAGDTGELFF	NA	TRBV10-1	TRBJ2-2	TRBD2	12
TGTGCCAGCAGCCCCGAAATCCCGGGGACTGAAGCTTTCTTT	CASSPEIPGTEAFF	NA	TRBV9	TRBJ1-1	NA	14
TGTGCCAGCAGCTACGGGACAGGGGGCACCTACGAGCAGTACTTC	CASSYGTGGTYEQYF	NA	TRBV7-6	TRBJ2-7	TRBD1	15
TGTGCCAGCAGTGATCGAGCGGGAGACGCAGATACGCAGTATTTT	CASSDRAGDADTQYF	NA	TRBV6-1	TRBJ2-3	TRBD2	15
TGTGCCAGCAGTTTAGGGGTGATCCTCCACTTT	CASSLGVILHF	NA	TRBV28	TRBJ1-6	NA	11
TGTGCCAGCAGCTTGGGAGGGACCTATGGCTACACCTTC	CASSLGGTYGYTF	NA	TRBV5-4	TRBJ1-2	NA	13